This T cell receptor (beta chain) appears in the sequencing data of a study of CD8 T cells in Susac syndrome. Study conclusions and caveats: The number of individuals included in the study's TCR sequencing and HLA analysis was acknowledged as relatively small.

The multiple sclerosis controls were treatment-naive patients affected by stable or active relapsing-remitting disease. It was negative isolation that provided the CD8+ and CD4+ T cells, whereas TEMRA cells were enriched by FACS. There are 15 residues in the CDR3. Germline-derived CDR1 and CDR2 are LNHNV and YYDKDF (reference sequence). Trimming took 0 bases from V and 2 from J, leaving 7 bases between them. RNA, at about 0.45 to 1 ug, was reverse transcribed with random hexamers. Amplification of TCR beta CDR3 across 54 Vbeta and 13 Jbeta was performed with immunoSEQ multiplex PCR. MiXCR, applied by TCRdb to the immunoSEQ multiplex PCR reads, yields one record per CDR3 protein. The sample consists of roughly 150,000 distinct CDR3 sequences, around 95% of them appearing once. Notes on this clonotype: Its antigen remains unidentified.

The receptor was derived from a human donor with multiple sclerosis. The sequencing sample was made of CD8+ T cells from PBMCs. The rearrangement uses TRBV15 and TRBJ1-4; tentative D call: TRBD1 (6 bases). The CDR3 DNA follows: TGTGCCACCAGCAGAGAAGACAGGACTAATGAAAAACTGTTTTTT. Its translation: CATSREDRTNEKLFF.